The 3 T cell receptor beta chains reported below all come from one sample, sequenced in a study of T-cell memory formation after mild COVID-19. TCRdb processed the 5' RACE reads anew with MiXCR; each CDR3 protein has one entry. The sample includes about 30,000 distinct CDR3 sequences, around 10% of them seen just once. Sample: PBMCs or a T cell subset sorted from them (not recorded which). These receptors originate from an adult woman who had mild COVID-19 (a few samples of this study predate the infection). Cell type and time point are not known.

This clonotype was observed many times. The CDR3 nucleotides are TGTGCCAGCAGTTTAGAACAGGGGAACTATGGCTACACCTTC. This gives the protein CASSLEQGNYGYTF. This chain joins TRBV12-3 or TRBV12-4 and TRBJ1-2; 7 bases are shared with TRBD1. The CDR3 is made up of 14 amino acids. J gave up 2 bases and V 1 base, and 1 base lay outside the gene matches.

The table lists this clonotype with many counts. J is TRBJ2-7 and V is TRBV5-1; tentatively, D is TRBD1 (6 bases). V dropped 4 bases and J dropped 5 bases, with 16 bases sitting between them. Germline V gene lookup returns CDR1 SGHRS and CDR2 YFSETQ. The CDR3 has 14 amino acids. The CDR3 reads CASSAYTTGNEQYF. In nucleotides, the CDR3 is TGCGCCAGCAGCGCGTACACTACAGGGAACGAGCAGTACTTC. The whole variable domain, filled in from reference TRBV5-1 and TRBJ2-7, reads KAGVTQTPRYLIKTRGQQVTLSCSPISGHRSVSWYQQTPGQGLQFLFEYFSETQRNKGNFPGRFSGRQFSNSRSEMNVSTLELGDSALYLCASSAYTTGNEQYFGPGTRLTVT.

This clonotype was seen many times. This chain uses TRBV29-1 with TRBJ1-2, with TRBD1 matching 7 bases. The J segment lost 5 bases and the V segment lost 4 bases, leaving 7 bases of the junction unmatched. The germline V gene has CDR1 SQVTM and CDR2 ANQGSEA. The CDR3 loop spans 13 amino acids. The CDR3 DNA follows: TGCAGCGTTGTACGGCAGGGGGGATATGGCTACACCTTC. It specifies CSVVRQGGYGYTF.